This TCR beta chain stems from a study of vaccination and CD4 T cells after COVID-19. Study as a whole: In culture, cells were exposed to overlapping spike peptides from SARS-CoV-2, HCoV-NL63, HCoV-OC43 and HCoV-229E.

In the case of this clonotype: The antigen remains unidentified.

The Oncomine TCR Beta short-read assay was applied to DNA of cultured CD4+ T cells. Cultures of CD4+ T cells served as the source for extracting genomic DNA. TCRdb re-called the PCR reads with MiXCR, one entry per CDR3 protein. The sample has under 25,000 distinct CDR3 sequences; roughly two fifths are singletons. The treatment here: roughly ten-day PBMC culture with coronavirus spike peptide pools or control peptides (ViraFEST assay). Antigen-specific T cell expansion with peptide pools preceded TCR sequencing in the ViraFEST approach. Study-level findings and limits: Convalescent participants were relatively few, and none had early post-infection timepoints studied.

V lost 6 bases to trimming and J lost 2 bases, with 11 bases between them. This CDR3 is 13 amino acids long. CDR1 and CDR2 from the germline V gene are MDHEN and SYDVKM. The rearrangement links TRBV28 to TRBJ2-7; unclear D gene. Sequencing was performed on CD4+ T cells from blood, cultured in vitro, taken after SARS-CoV-2 vaccination. The clonotype originates from a human donor who had recovered from COVID-19. This chain's CDR3 is CASSKHRPYEQYF. CDR3 coding DNA: TGTGCCAGCAGCAAACATCGTCCCTACGAGCAGTACTTC.